The 30 T cell receptor beta chains given below trace back to one sample, sequenced in a study of cytomegalovirus exposure and HLA in healthy donors. Primers included in the PCR were 60 Vbeta and 13 Jbeta primers. Profiled with immunoSEQ multiplex PCR; TCRdb holds only in-frame clones, not every one. Of roughly 60,000 clones in the sample, 65% to 75% were seen once. Sequencing was performed on PBMCs. The receptors originated from a young woman in good health and CMV-seronegative.

This clone appeared a few times. The chain carries TRBV6-1 and TRBJ2-1, with a weak D call TRBD1 (6 bases). V lost 6 bases to trimming and J lost 1 base, with 7 bases between them. This CDR3 has 13 residues. Germline CDR1 MNHNS, CDR2 SASEGT. Here the CDR3 DNA reads TGTGCCAGCAGGGACAGTTCCTACAATGAGCAGTTCTTC. Residues: CASRDSSYNEQFF.

V and J are TRBV27 and TRBJ2-1; the match to TRBD2 covers 7 bases. With 3 bases clipped from V and 4 bases from J, the junction kept 3 bases outside the gene matches. This CDR3 has 14 amino acids. Germline V gene sequence: CDR1 MNHEY, CDR2 SMNVEV (reference sequence). In DNA form, the CDR3 reads TGTGCCAGCAGTTTTGGGGGGGAATACAATGAGCAGTTCTTC. This codes for CASSFGGEYNEQFF.

The chain joins TRBV28 to TRBJ2-7; D unclear. The V end was cut by 3 bases, the J end by 6 bases, with 15 bases between. There are 14 residues in the CDR3. Looked up from germline, CDR1 is MDHEN and CDR2 is SYDVKM. CDR3 nucleotides: TGTGCCAGCAGTTTTGGCAGGTTCGTTGGCGAGCAGTACTTC. Protein product: CASSFGRFVGEQYF. Combining the CDR3 with reference TRBV28 and TRBJ2-7 gives the whole variable domain DVKVTQSSRYLVKRTGEKVFLECVQDMDHENMFWYRQDPGLGLRLIYFSYDVKMKEKGDIPEGYSVSREKKERFSLILESASTNQTSMYLCASSFGRFVGEQYFGPGTRLTVT.

This chain uses TRBV2 with TRBJ2-2, with unresolved D. Germline V CDR1 and CDR2: SNHLY, FYNNEI. The CDR3 has 16 residues. Trimming cost V 6 bases and J 3 bases, with 17 bases left between them. The CDR3 coding sequence is TGTGCCAGCAGGTATCTTAGCTACCCCGACACCGGGGAGCTGTTTTTT. As protein: CASRYLSYPDTGELFF.

The rearrangement uses TRBV6-1 and TRBJ1-1; no firm D call. The V end was cut by 2 bases, the J end by 2 bases, with 9 bases between. The CDR3 length is 14 residues. Germline CDR1 and CDR2: MNHNS and SASEGT. The CDR3 DNA reads TGTGCCAGCAGTGAATGGGAGGCAAACACTGAAGCTTTCTTT. This codes for CASSEWEANTEAFF.

The rearrangement links TRBV6-9 to TRBJ1-4, with unresolved D. CDR3 length equals 15 residues. With 0 bases removed from V and 7 bases from J, the gap between germline ends came to 12 bases. Looked up from germline, CDR1 is MNHGY and CDR2 is SVAAGI. CDR3 coding DNA: TGTGCCAGCAGTTATTCGAATAAGCGGAGTGAAAAACTGTTTTTT. This codes for CASSYSNKRSEKLFF.

The gene calls are TRBV5-5 and TRBJ2-2, with D unclear. The V gene lost 3 bases and the J gene lost 0 bases, with 15 bases spanning the gap. Germline V CDR1 and CDR2: SGHKS, YYEKEE (reference sequence). The CDR3 is made up of 17 amino acids. CDR3 sequence reads: CASSSMTLPANTGELFF. In nucleotides, the CDR3 is TGTGCCAGCAGCTCAATGACACTCCCGGCGAACACCGGGGAGCTGTTTTTT.

CDR3 nucleotides: TGTGCCAGTAGTTATCCGGGGGAAGCTGAAGCTTTCTTT. As protein: CASSYPGEAEAFF. This chain joins TRBV19 and TRBJ1-1; weak D call: TRBD1 (5 bases). CDR1 and CDR2 from the germline V gene are LNHDA and SQIVND (reference sequence). There are 13 residues in the CDR3. Trimming stripped 5 bases from V and 6 bases from J, with 13 bases between.

This clone was counted a single time. The chain recombines TRBV5-1 with TRBJ2-2; tentatively, D is TRBD2 (5 bases). The CDR3 covers 15 residues. Trimming took off 4 bases at V and 0 bases at J, with 10 bases between the two ends. Germline lookup yields CDR1 SGHRS and CDR2 YFSETQ. The CDR3 here is CASSGLDPNTGELFF. CDR3 nucleotides: TGCGCCAGCAGCGGACTGGACCCGAACACCGGGGAGCTGTTTTTT.

This chain joins TRBV2 and TRBJ2-7; D is unclear. V was clipped by 7 bases and J by 3 bases, with 7 bases between them. The CDR3 is made up of 11 amino acids. Germline V gene lookup returns CDR1 SNHLY and CDR2 FYNNEI. CDR3 sequence (DNA): TGTGCCAGCACGCAGCACTACGAGCAGTACGTC. Its protein product is CASTQHYEQYV.

The chain recombines TRBV27 with TRBJ1-2; perhaps TRBD1 as D (5 bases). Between the trimmed V and J ends, which lost 5 bases and 8 bases, there was a span of 18 bases. This CDR3 has 14 residues. CDR1 is MNHEY, CDR2 SMNVEV, per germline (reference sequence). The CDR3 coding sequence is TGTGCCAGCAGTCCAGGGCGGGGCTGGAGCGGCTACACCTTC. As protein: CASSPGRGWSGYTF.

V usage is TRBV5-1 and J usage is TRBJ2-7; D perhaps matches TRBD1 (7 bases). The V gene's germline CDR1 is SGHRS and CDR2 YFSETQ. The length of the CDR3 is 15 residues. V shed 3 bases and J shed 7 bases, with 20 bases lying between them. CDR3 sequence (DNA): TGCGCCAGCAGCTACCGGGGCAGGGGGGAAGGTGAGCAGTACTTC. It is translated as CASSYRGRGEGEQYF.

J is TRBJ1-2 and V is TRBV5-6, with 9 nucleotides matching TRBD1. The V and J ends lost 4 bases and 4 bases, in that order; junction bases with no gene match: 5. CDR1 SGHDT and CDR2 YYEEEE come from the germline V gene. This CDR3 contains 14 residues. The CDR3 nucleotides read TGTGCCAGCAGCCCGGGGGACAGGGCCTATGGCTACACCTTC. This translates into CASSPGDRAYGYTF.

This sequence joins TRBV19 and TRBJ2-2; D is possibly TRBD2 (5 bases). From germline, CDR1 is LNHDA and CDR2 SQIVND (reference sequence). This CDR3 is built from 14 residues. V lost 1 base to trimming and J lost 5 bases, with 8 bases between them. The CDR3 nucleotides read TGTGCCAGTAGTATAGGCGGGTGGACCGGGGAGCTGTTTTTT. Translation gives CASSIGGWTGELFF.

This chain's CDR3 is CASSDDSADPLGEQYV. The CDR3 region has the DNA TGCGCCAGCAGTGACGACAGCGCCGATCCCCTCGGCGAGCAGTACGTC. V gene TRBV10-1 combines with J gene TRBJ2-7; perhaps TRBD1 as D (5 bases). Germline CDR1 is WNHNN and CDR2 is SYGVQD (reference sequence). V lost 3 bases and J 6 bases, leaving 21 bases between the germline ends. The CDR3 extends over 16 amino acids.

The chain couples TRBV19 to TRBJ1-4, with TRBD1 as a possible D gene (5 bases). This CDR3 is 16 amino acids long. CDR1 and CDR2 from the germline V gene are LNHDA and SQIVND (reference sequence). The V gene lost 0 bases and the J gene lost 2 bases, with 10 bases spanning the gap. DNA of the CDR3: TGTGCCAGTAGTATAGATCGAACAGGTACTAATGAAAAACTGTTTTTT. It is translated as CASSIDRTGTNEKLFF.

The chain carries TRBV21-1 and TRBJ2-7; the listed D gene, TRBD2, was not tested against the DNA. TRBV21-1 is reported as a pseudogene. The CDR3 contains 10 residues. CDR3 loop: CAGGSYEQYF. The CDR3 DNA reads TGTGCCGGCGGTTCCTACGAGCAGTACTTC.

V gene TRBV14 combines with J gene TRBJ2-7; 10 positions match TRBD1. The CDR3 contains 15 residues. Germline V gene lookup returns CDR1 SGHDN and CDR2 FVKESK. V lost 3 bases and J lost 1; bases outside the gene matches: 3. The CDR3 spells CASSQGTGVSYEQYV. As DNA, the CDR3 is TGTGCCAGCAGCCAGGGGACAGGGGTTTCCTACGAGCAGTACGTC.

V gene TRBV30 combines with J gene TRBJ2-7; D is undetermined. CDR3 length: 11 amino acids. The germline V gene has CDR1 GTSNPN and CDR2 SVGIG (reference sequence). With 1 base removed from V and 4 bases from J, the gap between germline ends came to 5 bases. The CDR3, as DNA: TGTGCCTGGAGTGCCGGGTACGAGCAGTACGTC. This sequence encodes CAWSAGYEQYV.

This clone came up a few times. This chain links TRBV21-1 with TRBJ2-7; TRBD1 is the table's D call, not checked against the DNA. TRBV21-1 is a pseudogene segment. This CDR3 comprises 19 residues. This CDR3 reads CASSKECPQRLRDRGEQYV. In nucleotides, the CDR3 is TGTGCCAGCAGCAAAGAATGTCCCCAAAGACTCCGGGACAGGGGCGAGCAGTACGTC.

The chain recombines TRBV27 with TRBJ2-5; D is unresolved. The germline V and J ends were trimmed by 2 bases and 0 bases, with 10 bases remaining between them. Germline-derived CDR1 and CDR2 are MNHEY and SMNVEV (reference sequence). The CDR3 spans 15 residues. CDR3 in amino acids: CASSLIPPHQETQYF. The CDR3 DNA follows: TGTGCCAGCAGTTTAATCCCCCCTCACCAAGAGACCCAGTACTTC.

The CDR3 nucleotides are TGCGCCAGCAGCTGGGACAGGGGGGGGACTGAAGCTTTCTTT. It is translated as CASSWDRGGTEAFF. This rearrangement joins TRBV5-1 to TRBJ1-1, with 11 nucleotides matching TRBD1. Germline V lookup: CDR1 SGHRS, CDR2 YFSETQ. The CDR3 spans 14 residues. The V segment lost 3 bases and the J segment 5 bases; nucleotides outside the gene matches: 3.

V and J are TRBV7-9 and TRBJ1-2, with D perhaps TRBD1 (5 bases). There are 15 residues in the CDR3. The V and J ends lost 5 bases and 2 bases respectively, with 15 bases between them. From germline, CDR1 is SEHNR and CDR2 FQNEAQ (reference sequence). CDR3 in amino acids: CASSPQGLGNYGYTF. CDR3 nucleotides: TGTGCCAGCAGCCCCCAGGGACTTGGGAACTATGGCTACACCTTC.

The V call is TRBV7-6, the J call TRBJ2-3, with 8 bases aligning to TRBD1. This CDR3 has 15 amino acids. Germline values: CDR1 SGHVS, CDR2 FNYEAQ. The ends lost 5 bases at V and 5 bases at J; junction bases unmatched: 9. CDR3 nucleotides: TGTGCCAGCAGCCAGGAGGGACAGGTCGGAGATACGCAGTATTTT. This sequence encodes CASSQEGQVGDTQYF.

The chain joins TRBV28 to TRBJ1-2, with 12 nucleotides matching TRBD1. This CDR3 comprises 15 residues. Germline V lookup: CDR1 MDHEN, CDR2 SYDVKM. V lost 4 bases and J lost 7; bases outside the gene matches: 7. DNA for the CDR3: TGTGCCAGCAGTTCCCCCGGGACAGGGGGCTTTGGCTACACCTTC. Encoded protein: CASSSPGTGGFGYTF.

This chain joins TRBV7-6 and TRBJ1-1; weak D call: TRBD1 (6 bases). CDR1 and CDR2 (germline): SGHVS, FNYEAQ. The ends were cut back, 2 bases at V and 1 base at J, with 17 bases in the middle. The CDR3 has 17 amino acids. As DNA, the CDR3 is TGTGCCAGCAGCTTAAACCGGGCAGGGGCCGCGAACACTGAAGCTTTCTTT. Translation: CASSLNRAGAANTEAFF.

This clone occurred a few times. In DNA form, the CDR3 reads TGTGCCAGCAGTTACTCGGGGGGGAGTCGTAATGAGCAGTTCTTC. It yields the protein CASSYSGGSRNEQFF. J is TRBJ2-1 and V is TRBV6-5; TRBD2 matches 7 bases. The CDR3 spans 15 residues. J lost 7 bases, V lost 0 bases, and 6 bases had no gene match. Germline CDR1 MNHEY, CDR2 SVGAGI.

V gene TRBV9 combines with J gene TRBJ2-1; 7 bases map to TRBD2. V lost 3 bases and J lost 5; bases outside the gene matches: 14. CDR3 size: 17 residues. Germline V CDR1 and CDR2: SGDLS, YYNGEE. CDR3 in DNA: TGTGCCAGCAGCGCAGCCGGGTGGGCGGGAGTAAACAATGAGCAGTTCTTC. Encoded protein: CASSAAGWAGVNNEQFF.

This chain joins TRBV11-3 and TRBJ2-3; maybe TRBD1 (6 bases). Per germline, CDR1 SGHNT and CDR2 YENEEA. Trimming removed 3 bases at V and 5 bases at J, with 12 bases between. The CDR3 spans 14 residues. CDR3 residues: CASSFGRGEDTQYF. DNA for the CDR3: TGTGCCAGCAGCTTCGGCAGGGGAGAAGATACGCAGTATTTT.

The chain is built from TRBV28 and TRBJ1-1; weak D call: TRBD1 (5 bases). With 5 bases removed from V and 4 bases from J, the gap between germline ends came to 26 bases. This CDR3 comprises 18 residues. CDR1 is MDHEN and CDR2 is SYDVKM in the germline V gene. CDR3 sequence reads: CASSNTLGASGISTEAFF. The CDR3 coding sequence is TGTGCCAGCAGTAACACATTAGGGGCGTCAGGGATAAGCACTGAAGCTTTCTTT.